This T cell receptor (beta chain) was observed in a study of blood T cell repertoires in COVID-19. For the study at large: The analysed material was cDNA or gDNA that came from T cells, B-cell-depleted T cells, or PBMCs.

Assay used: immunoSEQ multiplex PCR; TCRdb lists only in-frame clones, some missing. The data show about 240,000 clones, approximately 83% seen once. This CDR3 has 13 residues. The V gene's germline CDR1 is SGHVS and CDR2 FQNEAQ. V lost 4 bases to trimming and J lost 5 bases, with 9 bases between them. The chain couples TRBV7-8 to TRBJ2-1, with D hard to call. Source material: PBMCs or T cells enriched from blood (not recorded which). This receptor was obtained from a woman aged 40 to 49 with acute COVID-19. CDR3 loop: CASSSDLNNEQFF. In nucleotides, the CDR3 is TGTGCCAGCAGCTCAGACTTGAACAATGAGCAGTTCTTC.